The 2 T cell receptor beta chains listed next were all sequenced from one sample in a study of blood T cell repertoires in COVID-19. Generated by immunoSEQ multiplex PCR, the TCRdb table keeps only in-frame clones and is missing some. The top ten hold roughly 3.3% of the sample, which has some 350,000 clones, about 90% seen once. Sequences were obtained from peripheral blood. The receptors were sampled from a woman younger than 35 who had recovered from COVID-19.

CDR3 DNA: TGTGCCAGTAGTATAGAGGCGGGACGTGTCCCCAATGAGCAGTTCTTC. Its translation is CASSIEAGRVPNEQFF. The rearrangement links TRBV19 to TRBJ2-1; TRBD2 might be the D (6 bases). Germline V lookup: CDR1 LNHDA, CDR2 SQIVND (reference sequence). The CDR3 is 16 residues long. V was cut by 0 bases and J by 6 bases, with 15 bases left in between.

V usage is TRBV7-2 and J usage is TRBJ2-3; 7 bases are shared with TRBD1. V was pared by 5 bases and J by 4 bases, with 12 bases of the junction left unmatched. The V gene's germline CDR1 is SGHTA and CDR2 FQGNSA. This CDR3 has 16 amino acids. CDR3 DNA: TGTGCCAGCAGCCGTCATCGACAGGGTCCGCCAGATACGCAGTATTTT. Translating it yields CASSRHRQGPPDTQYF.